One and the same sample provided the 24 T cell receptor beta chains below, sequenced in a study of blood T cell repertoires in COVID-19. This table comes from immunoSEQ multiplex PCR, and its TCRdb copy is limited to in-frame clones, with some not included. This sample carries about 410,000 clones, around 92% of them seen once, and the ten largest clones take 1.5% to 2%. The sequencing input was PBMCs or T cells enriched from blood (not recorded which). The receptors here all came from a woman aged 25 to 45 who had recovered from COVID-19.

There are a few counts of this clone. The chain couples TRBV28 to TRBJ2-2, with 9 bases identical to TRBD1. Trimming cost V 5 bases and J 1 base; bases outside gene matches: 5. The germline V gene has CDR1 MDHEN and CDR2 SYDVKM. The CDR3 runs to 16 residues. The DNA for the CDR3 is TGTGCCAGCAGTCGTCGGGACAGGGTGAACACCGGGGAGCTGTTTTTT. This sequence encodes CASSRRDRVNTGELFF.

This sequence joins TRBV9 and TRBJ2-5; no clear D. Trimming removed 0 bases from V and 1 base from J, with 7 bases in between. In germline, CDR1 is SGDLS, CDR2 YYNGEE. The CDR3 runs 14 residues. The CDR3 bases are TGTGCCAGCAGCGTAGGGGCTCCCCAAGAGACCCAGTACTTC. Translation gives CASSVGAPQETQYF.

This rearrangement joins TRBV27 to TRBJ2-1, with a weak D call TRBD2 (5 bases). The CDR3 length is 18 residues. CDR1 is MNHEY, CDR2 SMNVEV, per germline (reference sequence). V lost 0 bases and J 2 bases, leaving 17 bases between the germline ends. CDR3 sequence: CASSLSRFGGPPYNEQFF. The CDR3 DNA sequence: TGTGCCAGCAGTTTATCCCGATTTGGCGGGCCTCCCTACAATGAGCAGTTCTTC.

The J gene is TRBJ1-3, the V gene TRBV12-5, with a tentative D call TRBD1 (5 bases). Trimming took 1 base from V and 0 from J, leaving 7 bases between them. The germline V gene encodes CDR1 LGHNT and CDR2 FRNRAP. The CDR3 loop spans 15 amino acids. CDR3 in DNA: TGTGCTAGTGGTTTGGACAGGTACTCTGGAAACACCATATATTTT. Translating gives CASGLDRYSGNTIYF.

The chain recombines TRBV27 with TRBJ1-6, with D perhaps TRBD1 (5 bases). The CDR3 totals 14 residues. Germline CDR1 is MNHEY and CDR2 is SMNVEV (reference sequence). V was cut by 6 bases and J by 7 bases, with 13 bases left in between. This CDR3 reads CASSREQGNSPLHF. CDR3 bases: TGTGCCAGCAGCCGCGAGCAGGGAAATTCACCCCTCCACTTT.

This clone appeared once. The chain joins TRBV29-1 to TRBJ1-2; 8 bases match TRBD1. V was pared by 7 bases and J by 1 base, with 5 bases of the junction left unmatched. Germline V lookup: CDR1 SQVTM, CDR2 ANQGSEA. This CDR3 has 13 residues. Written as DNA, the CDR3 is TGCAGCGCGGGGGACAGGATTAACTATGGCTACACCTTC. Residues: CSAGDRINYGYTF.

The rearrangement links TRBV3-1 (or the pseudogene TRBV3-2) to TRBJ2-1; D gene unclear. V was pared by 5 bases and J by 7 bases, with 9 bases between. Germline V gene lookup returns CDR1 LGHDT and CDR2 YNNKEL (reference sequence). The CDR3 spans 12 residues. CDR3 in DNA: TGTGCCAGCAGCTCTCTTTCTAATGAGCAGTTCTTC. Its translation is CASSSLSNEQFF.

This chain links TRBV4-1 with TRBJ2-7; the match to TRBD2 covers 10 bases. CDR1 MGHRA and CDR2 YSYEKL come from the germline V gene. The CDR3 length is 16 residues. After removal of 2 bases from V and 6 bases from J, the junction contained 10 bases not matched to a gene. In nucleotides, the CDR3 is TGCGCCAGCAGCCAAACCACTAGCGGGACAAAGGCCGAGCAGTACTTC. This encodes CASSQTTSGTKAEQYF.

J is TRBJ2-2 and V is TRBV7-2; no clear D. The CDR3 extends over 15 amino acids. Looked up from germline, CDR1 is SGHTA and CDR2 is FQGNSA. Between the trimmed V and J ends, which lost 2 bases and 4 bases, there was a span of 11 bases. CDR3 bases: TGTGCCAGCAGCTTAAGCAGCTCGGGCACCGGGGAGCTGTTTTTT. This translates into CASSLSSSGTGELFF. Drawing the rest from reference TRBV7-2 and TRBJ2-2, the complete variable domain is GAGVSQSPSNKVTEKGKDVELRCDPISGHTALYWYRQSLGQGLEFLIYFQGNSAPDKSGLPSDRFSAERTGGSVSTLTIQRTQQEDSAVYLCASSLSSSGTGELFFGEGSRLTVL.

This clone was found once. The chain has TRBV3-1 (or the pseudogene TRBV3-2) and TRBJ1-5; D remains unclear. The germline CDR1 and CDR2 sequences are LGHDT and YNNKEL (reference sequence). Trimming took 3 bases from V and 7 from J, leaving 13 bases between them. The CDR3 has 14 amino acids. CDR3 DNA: TGTGCCAGCAGCCATACCCGAGGGATGCAGCCCCAGCATTTT. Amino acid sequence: CASSHTRGMQPQHF.

The CDR3 sequence: CASSLLLGGQFF. DNA of the CDR3: TGCGCCAGCAGCCTCCTCCTTGGAGGGCAGTTCTTC. The chain couples TRBV5-1 to TRBJ2-1; tentative D call: TRBD2 (5 bases). The CDR3 consists of 12 residues. The germline CDR1 and CDR2 sequences are SGHRS and YFSETQ. V was shortened by 4 bases and J by 12 bases, with 14 bases between the two germline ends.

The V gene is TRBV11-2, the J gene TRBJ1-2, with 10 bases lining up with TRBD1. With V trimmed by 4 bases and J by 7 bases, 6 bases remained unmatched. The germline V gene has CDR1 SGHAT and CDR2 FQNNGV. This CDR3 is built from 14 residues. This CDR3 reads CASSSPGQGSGYTF. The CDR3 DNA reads TGTGCCAGCAGCTCTCCGGGACAGGGGTCTGGCTACACCTTC.

The CDR3 nucleotides are TGTGCCAGCAGGTCTCACCAGGGGAATAATTCACCCCTCCACTTT. Translation gives CASRSHQGNNSPLHF. J is TRBJ1-6 and V is TRBV6-5; a weak D match, TRBD1 (6 bases). Deletions cut 6 bases from V and 5 bases from J, with 14 bases between. The CDR3 is made up of 15 amino acids. Germline V CDR1 and CDR2: MNHEY, SVGAGI.

As DNA, the CDR3 is TGCGCCAGCAGCCAAGGGAACGACAGGGCCGACTATGGCTACACCTTC. It encodes CASSQGNDRADYGYTF. The chain carries TRBV4-3 and TRBJ1-2; 7 bases match TRBD1. The CDR3 consists of 16 residues. V lost 1 base and J lost 3; bases outside the gene matches: 8. CDR1 LGHNA and CDR2 YSLEER come from the germline V gene.

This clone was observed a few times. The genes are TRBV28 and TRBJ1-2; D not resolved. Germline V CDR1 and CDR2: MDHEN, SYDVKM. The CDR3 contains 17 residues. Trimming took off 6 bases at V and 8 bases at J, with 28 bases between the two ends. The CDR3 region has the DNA TGTGCCAGCAGCCCCACCCGAGGCGGCAGTAAAGTGCGGGGCTACACCTTC. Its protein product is CASSPTRGGSKVRGYTF.

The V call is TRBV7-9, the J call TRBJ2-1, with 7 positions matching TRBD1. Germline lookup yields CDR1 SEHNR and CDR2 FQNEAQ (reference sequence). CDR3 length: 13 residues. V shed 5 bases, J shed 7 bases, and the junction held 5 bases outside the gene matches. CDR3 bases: TGTGCCAGCAGCCGAACGACAGGGAATGAGCAGTTCTTC. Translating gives CASSRTTGNEQFF.

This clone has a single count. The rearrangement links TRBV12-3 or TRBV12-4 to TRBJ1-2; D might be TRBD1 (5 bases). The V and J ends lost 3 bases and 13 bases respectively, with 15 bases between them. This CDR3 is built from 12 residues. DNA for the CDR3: TGTGCCAGCAGTTTTCGCAGGGCGTTGGGCACCTTC. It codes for CASSFRRALGTF.

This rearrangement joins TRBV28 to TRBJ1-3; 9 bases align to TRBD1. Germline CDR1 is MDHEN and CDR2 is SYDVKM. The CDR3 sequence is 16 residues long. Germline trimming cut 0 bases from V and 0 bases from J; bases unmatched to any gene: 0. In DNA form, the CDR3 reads TGTGCCAGCAGTTTATGGACAGGGGGCTCTGGAAACACCATATATTTT. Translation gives CASSLWTGGSGNTIYF.

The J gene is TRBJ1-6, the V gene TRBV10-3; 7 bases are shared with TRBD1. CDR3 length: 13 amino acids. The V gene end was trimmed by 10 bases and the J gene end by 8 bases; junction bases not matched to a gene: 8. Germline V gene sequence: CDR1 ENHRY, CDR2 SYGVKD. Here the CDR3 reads CASTGQVDSPLHF. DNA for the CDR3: TGTGCCAGCACAGGACAGGTAGATTCACCCCTCCACTTT.

The CDR3 DNA sequence: TGTGCCAGCAGCCGTTCAGAGCGGGAGGGGGCCGGGGAGCTGTTTTTT. It codes for CASSRSEREGAGELFF. This chain links TRBV4-2 with TRBJ2-2; TRBD2 matches at 10 bases. CDR1 and CDR2 from the germline V gene are LGHNA and YNFKEQ. Trimming cost V 4 bases and J 6 bases; bases outside gene matches: 8. The CDR3 has 16 amino acids.

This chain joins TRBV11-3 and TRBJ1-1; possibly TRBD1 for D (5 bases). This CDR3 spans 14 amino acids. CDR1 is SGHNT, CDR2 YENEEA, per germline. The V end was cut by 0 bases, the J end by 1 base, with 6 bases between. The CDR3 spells CASSLDGGNTEAFF. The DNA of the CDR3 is TGTGCCAGCAGCTTAGACGGGGGGAACACTGAAGCTTTCTTT.

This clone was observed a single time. This CDR3 is CAWSDRVNQPQHF. The CDR3 DNA sequence: TGTGCCTGGAGTGACAGAGTCAATCAGCCCCAGCATTTT. The chain carries TRBV30 and TRBJ1-5; D not certain. The CDR3 spans 13 residues. Germline assignment: CDR1 GTSNPN and CDR2 SVGIG (reference sequence). Trimming removed 1 base from V and 3 bases from J, with 7 bases in between.

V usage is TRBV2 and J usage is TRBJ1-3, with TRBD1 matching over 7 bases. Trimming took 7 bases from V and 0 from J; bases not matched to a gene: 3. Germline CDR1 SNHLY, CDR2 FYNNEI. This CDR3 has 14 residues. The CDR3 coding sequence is TGTGCCAGCACCGGGACAGTCTCTGGAAACACCATATATTTT. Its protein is CASTGTVSGNTIYF.

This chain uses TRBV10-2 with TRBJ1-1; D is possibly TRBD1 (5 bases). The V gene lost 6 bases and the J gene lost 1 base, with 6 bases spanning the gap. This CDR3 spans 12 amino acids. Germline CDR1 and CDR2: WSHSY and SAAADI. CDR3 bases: TGCGCCAGCAGGCAGGGGAACACTGAAGCTTTCTTT. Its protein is CASRQGNTEAFF.